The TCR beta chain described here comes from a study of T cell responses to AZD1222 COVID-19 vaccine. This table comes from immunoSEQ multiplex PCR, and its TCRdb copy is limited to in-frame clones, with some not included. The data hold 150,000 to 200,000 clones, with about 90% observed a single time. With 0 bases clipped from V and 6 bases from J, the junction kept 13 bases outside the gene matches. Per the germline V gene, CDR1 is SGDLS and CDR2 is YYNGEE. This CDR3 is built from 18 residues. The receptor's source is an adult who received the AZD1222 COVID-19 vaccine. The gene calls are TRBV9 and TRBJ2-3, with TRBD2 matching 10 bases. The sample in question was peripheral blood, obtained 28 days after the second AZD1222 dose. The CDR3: CASSVDGSLAGGVDTQYF. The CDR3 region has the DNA TGTGCCAGCAGCGTAGATGGGTCATTAGCGGGGGGTGTGGATACGCAGTATTTT.